This TCR beta chain came from a study of blood T cell repertoires in COVID-19. The CDR3 extends over 16 amino acids. J was trimmed by 2 bases and V by 1 base; bases with no gene match: 2. Germline CDR1 SGHNT, CDR2 YENEEA. In the study's own analysis: The assay estimated nucleated cells by amplifying reference gene primers. The protocol was immunoSEQ multiplex PCR, while the TCRdb copy is restricted to in-frame clones and leaves out a portion. That table is the source of V, J and clone size, and D and trimming were worked out from the DNA. Altogether around 70,000 clones are present, roughly 87% being singletons, with the ten largest covering roughly 28%.

The gene calls are TRBV11-3 and TRBJ2-6; 7 nucleotides align to TRBD1. Sequencing used peripheral blood. This clonotype was obtained from an elderly woman with active or convalescent COVID-19. The CDR3, as DNA: TGTGCCAGCAGCTTAGGCAGGGGGACTGGGGCCAACGTCCTGACTTTC. Translated: CASSLGRGTGANVLTF.